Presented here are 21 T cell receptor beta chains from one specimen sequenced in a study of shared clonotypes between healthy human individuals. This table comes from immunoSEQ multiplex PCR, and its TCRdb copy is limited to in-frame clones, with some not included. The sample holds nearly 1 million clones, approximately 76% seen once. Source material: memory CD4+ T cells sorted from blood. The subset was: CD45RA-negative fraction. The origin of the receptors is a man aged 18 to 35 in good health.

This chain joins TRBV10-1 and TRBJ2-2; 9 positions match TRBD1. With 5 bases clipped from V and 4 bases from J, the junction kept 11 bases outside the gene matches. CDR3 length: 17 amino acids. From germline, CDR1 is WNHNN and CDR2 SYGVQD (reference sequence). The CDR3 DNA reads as TGCGCCAGCAGTCCGAATGGGGGACAGGGTGGCACCGGGGAGCTGTTTTTT. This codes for CASSPNGGQGGTGELFF.

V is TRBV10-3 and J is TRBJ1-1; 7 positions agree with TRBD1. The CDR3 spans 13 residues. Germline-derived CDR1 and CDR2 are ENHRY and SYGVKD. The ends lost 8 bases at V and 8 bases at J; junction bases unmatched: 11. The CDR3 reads CAIARGEDREAFF. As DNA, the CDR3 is TGTGCCATCGCCCGAGGGGAGGACAGGGAAGCTTTCTTT.

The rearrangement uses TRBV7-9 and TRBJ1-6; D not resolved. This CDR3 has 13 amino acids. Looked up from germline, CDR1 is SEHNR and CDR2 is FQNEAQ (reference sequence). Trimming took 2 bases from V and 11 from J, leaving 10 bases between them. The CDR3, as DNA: TGTGCCAGCAGCTTAAATTCGGTTACACCCCTCCACTTT. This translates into CASSLNSVTPLHF.

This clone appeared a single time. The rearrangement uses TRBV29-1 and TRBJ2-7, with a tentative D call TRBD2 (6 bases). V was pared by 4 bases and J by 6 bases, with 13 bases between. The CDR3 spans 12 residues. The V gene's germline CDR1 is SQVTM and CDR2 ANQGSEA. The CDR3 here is CSVGTGLREQYF. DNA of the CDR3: TGCAGCGTTGGAACGGGACTCCGCGAGCAGTACTTC.

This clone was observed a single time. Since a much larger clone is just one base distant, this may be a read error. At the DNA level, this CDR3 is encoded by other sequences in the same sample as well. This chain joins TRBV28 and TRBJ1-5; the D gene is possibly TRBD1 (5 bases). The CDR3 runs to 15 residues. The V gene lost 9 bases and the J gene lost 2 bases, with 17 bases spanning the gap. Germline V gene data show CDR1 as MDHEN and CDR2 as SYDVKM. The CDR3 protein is CASNTPTGGNQPQHF. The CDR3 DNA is TGTGCCAGTAACACTCCCACGGGGGGCAATCAGCCCCAGCATTTT.

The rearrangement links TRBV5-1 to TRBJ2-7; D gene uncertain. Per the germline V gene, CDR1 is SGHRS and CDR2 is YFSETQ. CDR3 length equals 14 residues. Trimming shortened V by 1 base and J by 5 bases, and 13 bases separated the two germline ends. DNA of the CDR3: TGCGCCAGCAGCTTGTATCAGTTGCCTAACGAGCAGTACTTC. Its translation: CASSLYQLPNEQYF.

In DNA, the CDR3 is TGTGCCAGCTCACCTGCGACAGACTATGGCTACACCTTC. Its protein product is CASSPATDYGYTF. The genes are TRBV18 and TRBJ1-2; a weak D match, TRBD1 (5 bases). V was clipped by 3 bases and J by 3 bases, with 8 bases between them. The CDR3 length is 13 residues. Germline loops: CDR1 KGHSH, CDR2 LQKENI. Supplemented by reference TRBV18 and TRBJ1-2, the full variable domain reads NAGVMQNPRHLVRRRGQEARLRCSPMKGHSHVYWYRQLPEEGLKFMVYLQKENIIDESGMPKERFSAEFPKEGPSILRIQQVVRGDSAAYFCASSPATDYGYTFGSGTRLTVV.

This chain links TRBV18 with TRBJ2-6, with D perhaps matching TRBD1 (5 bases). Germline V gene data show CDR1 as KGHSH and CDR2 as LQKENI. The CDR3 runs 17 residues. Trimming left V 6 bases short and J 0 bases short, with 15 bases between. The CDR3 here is CASSRDSFSSGANVLTF. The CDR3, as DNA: TGTGCCAGCTCCCGAGACAGTTTTAGCTCTGGGGCCAACGTCCTGACTTTC. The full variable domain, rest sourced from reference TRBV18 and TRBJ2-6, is NAGVMQNPRHLVRRRGQEARLRCSPMKGHSHVYWYRQLPEEGLKFMVYLQKENIIDESGMPKERFSAEFPKEGPSILRIQQVVRGDSAAYFCASSRDSFSSGANVLTFGAGSRLTVL.

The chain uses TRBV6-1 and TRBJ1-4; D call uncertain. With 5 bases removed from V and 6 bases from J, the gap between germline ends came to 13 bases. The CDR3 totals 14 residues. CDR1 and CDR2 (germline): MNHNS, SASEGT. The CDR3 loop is CASSLRQDYEKLFF. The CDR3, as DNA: TGTGCCAGCAGTTTGCGACAAGACTATGAAAAACTGTTTTTT.

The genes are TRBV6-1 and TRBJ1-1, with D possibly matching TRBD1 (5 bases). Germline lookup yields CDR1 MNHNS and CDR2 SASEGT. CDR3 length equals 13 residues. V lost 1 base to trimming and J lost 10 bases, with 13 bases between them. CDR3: CASSEEGWGRAFF. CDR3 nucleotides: TGTGCCAGCAGTGAAGAAGGGTGGGGGAGAGCTTTCTTT.

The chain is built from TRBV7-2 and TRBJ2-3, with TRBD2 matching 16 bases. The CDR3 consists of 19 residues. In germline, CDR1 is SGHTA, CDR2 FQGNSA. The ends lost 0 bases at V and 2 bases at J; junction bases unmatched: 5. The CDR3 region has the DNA TGTGCCAGCAGCTTAGCGGGACTAGCGGGAGGGCCGAACACAGATACGCAGTATTTT. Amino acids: CASSLAGLAGGPNTDTQYF.

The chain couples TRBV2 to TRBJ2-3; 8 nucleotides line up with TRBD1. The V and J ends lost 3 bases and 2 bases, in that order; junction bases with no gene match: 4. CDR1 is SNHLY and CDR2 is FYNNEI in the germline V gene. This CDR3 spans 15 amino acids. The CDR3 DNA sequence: TGTGCCAGCAGTGAGCAGGGGGCCCTCACAGATACGCAGTATTTT. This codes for CASSEQGALTDTQYF.

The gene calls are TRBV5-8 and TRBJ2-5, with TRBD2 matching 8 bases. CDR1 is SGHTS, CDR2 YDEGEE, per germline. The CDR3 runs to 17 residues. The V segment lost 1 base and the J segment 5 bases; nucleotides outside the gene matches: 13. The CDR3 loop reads CASSLRRAPSGRETQYF. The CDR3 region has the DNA TGTGCCAGCAGCTTGCGTAGGGCGCCTAGCGGGCGGGAGACCCAGTACTTC.

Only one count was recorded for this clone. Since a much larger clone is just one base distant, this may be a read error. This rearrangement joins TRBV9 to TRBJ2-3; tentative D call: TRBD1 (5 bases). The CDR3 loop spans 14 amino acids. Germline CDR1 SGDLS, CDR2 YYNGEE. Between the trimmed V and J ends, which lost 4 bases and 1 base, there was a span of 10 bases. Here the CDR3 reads CASSLSRGTDTQYF. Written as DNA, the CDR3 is TGTGCCAGCAGCTTATCCAGGGGCACAGATACGCAGTATTTT.

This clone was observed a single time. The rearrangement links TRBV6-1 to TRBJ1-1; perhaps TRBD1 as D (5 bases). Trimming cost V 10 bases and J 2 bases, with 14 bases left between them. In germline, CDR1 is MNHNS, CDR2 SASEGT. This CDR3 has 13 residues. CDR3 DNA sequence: TGTGCCACCAAGGCTACAGGTAACACTGAAGCTTTCTTT. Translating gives CATKATGNTEAFF.

The CDR3 region is CASSLGRSETQYF. The CDR3 region has the DNA TGTGCCAGCAGCTTAGGCCGAAGCGAGACCCAGTACTTC. The V gene is TRBV13, the J gene TRBJ2-5; D gene ambiguous. CDR3 length: 13 amino acids. Trimming pared 0 bases from V and 5 bases from J, leaving 7 bases between. Germline assignment: CDR1 PRHDT and CDR2 FYEKMQ (reference sequence).

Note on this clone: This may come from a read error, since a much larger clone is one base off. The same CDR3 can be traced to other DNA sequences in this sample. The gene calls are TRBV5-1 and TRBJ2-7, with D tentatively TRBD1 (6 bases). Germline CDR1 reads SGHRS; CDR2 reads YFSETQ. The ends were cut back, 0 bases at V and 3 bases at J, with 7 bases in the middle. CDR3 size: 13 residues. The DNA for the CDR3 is TGCGCCAGCAGCTTGGACAGGGTCTACGAGCAGTACTTC. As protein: CASSLDRVYEQYF.

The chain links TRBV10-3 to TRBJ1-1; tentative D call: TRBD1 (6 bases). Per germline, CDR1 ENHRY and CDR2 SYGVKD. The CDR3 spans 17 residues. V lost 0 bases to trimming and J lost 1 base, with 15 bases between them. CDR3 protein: CAISESGVVTGNTEAFF. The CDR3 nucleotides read TGTGCCATCAGTGAGTCCGGGGTGGTGACAGGGAACACTGAAGCTTTCTTT.

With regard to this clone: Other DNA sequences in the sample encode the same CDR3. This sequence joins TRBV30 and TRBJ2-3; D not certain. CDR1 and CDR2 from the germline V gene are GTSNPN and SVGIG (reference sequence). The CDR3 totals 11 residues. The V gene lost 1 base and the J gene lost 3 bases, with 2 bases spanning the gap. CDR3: CAWSETDTQYF. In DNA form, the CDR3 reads TGTGCCTGGAGTGAGACAGATACGCAGTATTTT. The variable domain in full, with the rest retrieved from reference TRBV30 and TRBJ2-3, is SQTIHQWPATLVQPVGSPLSLECTVEGTSNPNLYWYRQAAGRGLQLLFYSVGIGQISSEVPQNLSASRPQDRQFILSSKKLLLSDSGFYLCAWSETDTQYFGPGTRLTVL.

For the CDR3, the DNA is TGTGCCAGCAGCTTAGGACTAGCGGGGGGCGACAATGAGCAGTTCTTC. As protein: CASSLGLAGGDNEQFF. The chain employs TRBV11-3 and TRBJ2-1; 13 bases line up with TRBD2. Germline CDR1 SGHNT, CDR2 YENEEA. With V trimmed by 1 base and J by 5 bases, 2 bases remained unmatched. CDR3 length: 16 residues. The variable domain in full, completed from reference TRBV11-3 and TRBJ2-1, reads EAGVVQSPRYKIIEKKQPVAFWCNPISGHNTLYWYLQNLGQGPELLIRYENEEAVDDSQLPKDRFSAERLKGVDSTLKIQPAELGDSAVYLCASSLGLAGGDNEQFFGPGTRLTVL.

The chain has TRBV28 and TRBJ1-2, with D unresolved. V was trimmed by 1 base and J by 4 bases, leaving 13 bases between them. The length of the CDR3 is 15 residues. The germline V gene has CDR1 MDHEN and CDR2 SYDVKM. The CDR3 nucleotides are TGTGCCAGCAGTTTATTTATGCGACTAGCCTATGGCTACACCTTC. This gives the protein CASSLFMRLAYGYTF.